The rows below give T cell receptor beta chains drawn from one sample of a study of untreated major depressive disorder. Assay used: immunoSEQ multiplex PCR; TCRdb lists only in-frame clones, some missing. The sample carries some 25,000 clones, 90% to 95% recorded once. The sample taken for sequencing was CD4+ T cells from PBMCs. These receptors originate from a woman younger than 45 with major depressive disorder. The CDR3 runs from the conserved cysteine through the conserved F or W. The D gene is left open where the match is weak. Size tells how often a clone was seen (once, few, many) or the class of an expanded clone, and some rows leave it out.

>TRBJ2-3|14|NA|NA|TRBV6-1
TGTGCCAGCAGTGAATCACCAGGGCAAGATACGCAGTATTTT
CASSESPGQDTQYF
>TRBJ2-7|14|NA|NA|TRBV4-2
TGTGCCAGCAGCCAAGATCTACAGAACTACGAGCAGTACTTC
CASSQDLQNYEQYF
>TRBJ1-1|14|NA|NA|TRBV10-3
TGTGCCATCAGTGAATCAGGGAGGAACACTGAAGCTTTCTTT
CAISESGRNTEAFF
>TRBJ2-2|13|NA|NA|TRBV27
TGTGCCAGCAAGTGGGGGGCGATCGGGGAGCTGTTTTTT
CASKWGAIGELFF
>TRBJ2-7|18|NA|NA|TRBV2
TGTGCCAGCAGTGATATCGCTCGGTTGCGGGCTGACTCCTACGAGCAGTACTTC
CASSDIARLRADSYEQYF
>TRBJ2-7|13|NA|NA|TRBV13
TGTGCCAGCAGCTTAGGCCTTAACAAACAGCAGTACTTC
CASSLGLNKQQYF
>TRBJ2-3|15|NA|TRBD2|TRBV28
TGTGCCAGCAGCACTCCGGGACTAGCGACAGATACGCAGTATTTT
CASSTPGLATDTQYF
>TRBJ1-1|16|NA|TRBD1|TRBV5-6
TGTGCCAGCAGCTTGGGTCCCGGGACAGCTAACACTGAAGCTTTCTTT
CASSLGPGTANTEAFF
>TRBJ2-5|10|NA|NA|TRBV29-1
TGCAGCGTTAGCGAAGAGACCCAGTACTTC
CSVSEETQYF
>TRBJ1-1|13|NA|NA|TRBV29-1
TGCAGCGTTCTCGGGTGGCAGAACACTGAAGCTTTCTTT
CSVLGWQNTEAFF
>TRBJ2-3|12|NA|NA|TRBV28
TGTGCCAGCAGTTATACCACAGATACGCAGTATTTT
CASSYTTDTQYF
>TRBJ1-2|13|NA|NA|TRBV5-6
TGTGCCAGCAGATCGACAGACAACTATGGCTACACCTTC
CASRSTDNYGYTF
>TRBJ2-3|16|NA|NA|TRBV28
TGTGCCAGCAGTTTGGGGAAAAGAACTAGCACAGATACGCAGTATTTT
CASSLGKRTSTDTQYF
>TRBJ2-7|16|NA|TRBD1|TRBV18
TGTGCCAGCTCACCAGGCGCGGGACAGGGGACCTACGAGCAGTACTTC
CASSPGAGQGTYEQYF
>TRBJ1-2|18|NA|TRBD1|TRBV9
TGTGCCAGCAGCCCAGTAAGACAGGACAGGCTTCATGGGTATGGCTACACCTTC
CASSPVRQDRLHGYGYTF
>TRBJ2-5|16|NA|NA|TRBV7-6
TGTGCCAGCAGCTTAGGGACAGCTAGGTTTGGCGAGACCCAGTACTTC
CASSLGTARFGETQYF
>TRBJ1-4|17|NA|NA|TRBV14
TGTGCCAGCAGCCAAGATTGGGGGCCAGGCGCGAGTGATAAACTGTTTTTT
CASSQDWGPGASDKLFF
>TRBJ2-1|16|NA|NA|TRBV28
TGTGCCAGCAGTCCGCCTCCGGGACAAGGACAACTAGAGCAGTTCTTC
CASSPPPGQGQLEQFF
>TRBJ2-7|14|NA|NA|TRBV7-2
TGTGCCAGCAGCGATACGCGGGGCAACTACGAGCAGTACTTC
CASSDTRGNYEQYF
>TRBJ2-7|16|NA|NA|TRBV7-2
TGTGCCAGCAGCTTAAGTACCTCATCCTACTCCTACGAGCAGTACTTC
CASSLSTSSYSYEQYF
>TRBJ2-7|15|NA|TRBD1|TRBV10-3
TGTGCCATCAGTGACACCGGGACAGCGGCTTACGAGCAGTACTTC
CAISDTGTAAYEQYF
>TRBJ1-1|13|NA|NA|TRBV2
TGTGCCAGCAGAATTACAGCGAACACTGAAGCTTTCTTT
CASRITANTEAFF
>TRBJ1-3|14|NA|NA|TRBV5-1
TGCGCCAGCAGCTTGGGGGGTTCTGGAAACACCATATATTTT
CASSLGGSGNTIYF
>TRBJ2-3|16|NA|NA|TRBV4-2
TGTGCCAGCAGCCAAGGCCTACTGACTTACACAGATACGCAGTATTTT
CASSQGLLTYTDTQYF
>TRBJ1-5|13|NA|NA|TRBV5-4
TGTGCCAGCAGCTTGCAGGGAGGTCAGCCCCAGCATTTT
CASSLQGGQPQHF
>TRBJ2-2|14|NA|TRBD1|TRBV6-5
TGTGCCAGCTGCAGGGGGCTGAACACCGGGGAGCTGTTTTTT
CASCRGLNTGELFF
>TRBJ2-3|16|NA|NA|TRBV4-3
TGCGCCAGCAGCCAAGGCCCAGCGGCATTCACAGATACGCAGTATTTT
CASSQGPAAFTDTQYF
>TRBJ2-1|15|NA|TRBD1|TRBV7-2
TGTGCCAGCAGCTCTCGACAGGGGTCCTACAATGAGCAGTTCTTC
CASSSRQGSYNEQFF
>TRBJ2-3|15|once|TRBD1|TRBV2
TGTGCCAGCAGGATGGGACAGGGCACCACAGATACGCAGTATTTT
CASRMGQGTTDTQYF
>TRBJ2-5|12|NA|NA|TRBV6-5
TGTGCCACCCGGGGGGCGCGGGAGACCCAGTACTTC
CATRGARETQYF
>TRBJ2-3|14|NA|NA|TRBV7-8
TGTGCCAGCAGCTTTGAATGGGGCACAGATACGCAGTATTTT
CASSFEWGTDTQYF
>TRBJ1-4|17|NA|NA|TRBV5-6
TGTGCCAGCAGCTTTTCAACCGAGGTAGCAACTAATGAAAAACTGTTTTTT
CASSFSTEVATNEKLFF
>TRBJ2-1|13|NA|NA|TRBV27
TGTGCCAGCAGTTCGGTGCGGCGCAATGAGCAGTTCTTC
CASSSVRRNEQFF
>TRBJ2-1|13|NA|NA|TRBV6-1
TGTGCCAGCGCCCAGGACATCTACAATGAGCAGTTCTTC
CASAQDIYNEQFF
>TRBJ2-1|16|NA|NA|TRBV4-1
TGCGCCAGCAGCCAAGGGGACACCGAGACCTACAATGAGCAGTTCTTC
CASSQGDTETYNEQFF
>TRBJ1-2|13|NA|NA|TRBV2
TGTGCCAGCAGTGTAGGACAGAACTATGGCTACACCTTC
CASSVGQNYGYTF
>TRBJ2-7|15|NA|NA|TRBV5-6
TGTGCCAGCAGCTTGGTACAGGGCCTCCTAGGCGAGCAGTACTTC
CASSLVQGLLGEQYF
>TRBJ2-1|14|NA|NA|TRBV5-1
TGCGCCAGCAGCTTAAGGTTAGCGCGCAATGAGCAGTTCTTC
CASSLRLARNEQFF
>TRBJ2-1|15|NA|NA|TRBV4-3
TGCGCCAGCAGCCAAGAAGTGGTAACCTACAATGAGCAGTTCTTC
CASSQEVVTYNEQFF
>TRBJ1-2|16|NA|NA|TRBV6-1
TGTGCCAGCAGTGAATATTTTAGGGCAACTGACTATGGCTACACCTTC
CASSEYFRATDYGYTF
>TRBJ2-6|17|NA|TRBD1|TRBV5-4
TGTGCCAGCAGCTTTCGGGACAGGGGGCCTGGGGCCAACGTCCTGACTTTC
CASSFRDRGPGANVLTF
>TRBJ2-5|16|NA|TRBD2|TRBV2
TGTGCCAGCAGTGTGGTAGCGGGAGGGCCCGGAGAGACCCAGTACTTC
CASSVVAGGPGETQYF
>TRBJ2-3|15|NA|NA|TRBV4-2
TGTGCCAGCAGCCAAGCGGGGGTTGCCACAGATACGCAGTATTTT
CASSQAGVATDTQYF
>TRBJ2-7|13|NA|TRBD2|TRBV5-5
TGTGCCAGCAGCTTGACGGGGGGTTACGAGCAGTACTTC
CASSLTGGYEQYF
>TRBJ1-4|14|NA|TRBD1|TRBV15
TGTGCCACCAGCAGACCGGGACAGGGAGGAAAACTGTTTTTT
CATSRPGQGGKLFF